A selection of T cell receptor beta chains follows, all from one sample in a study of Ad26.COV2.S vaccination and SARS-CoV-2 variants. Sequenced by immunoSEQ multiplex PCR; TCRdb stores in-frame clones only, minus some. This table holds roughly 140,000 clones, 86% found once. The material sequenced was peripheral blood, taken after recovery from COVID-19. All receptors come from a human donor who had recovered from COVID-19. The CDR3 runs from the conserved cysteine through the conserved F or W. Each record gives: J gene, V gene, CDR3 length, D gene, clone size, CDR3 protein, CDR3 DNA. A D gene is named only where the DNA matches it firmly. The size field is filled for only some rows; it gives once, few, many or a size class.

TRBJ1-5	TRBV10-3	13	NA	NA	CAISMGGNQPQHF	TGTGCCATCAGCATGGGAGGCAATCAGCCCCAGCATTTT
TRBJ2-1	TRBV11-2	14	TRBD1	NA	CASSLRVQGDEQFF	TGTGCCAGCAGCTTACGGGTACAGGGGGATGAGCAGTTCTTC
TRBJ1-2	TRBV28	14	NA	NA	CASSPMTSNYGYTF	TGTGCCAGCAGCCCGATGACTAGTAACTATGGCTACACCTTC
TRBJ2-1	TRBV3-1/TRBV3-2	15	NA	NA	CASSQGQSSYNEQFF	TGTGCCAGCAGCCAAGGGCAGAGCTCCTACAATGAGCAGTTCTTC
TRBJ2-7	TRBV7-9	13	NA	few	CASSPGNSYEQYF	TGTGCCAGCAGCCCGGGCAACTCCTACGAGCAGTACTTC
TRBJ1-5	TRBV6-2/TRBV6-3	15	NA	NA	CASSTGQYSNQPQHF	TGTGCCAGCAGCACCGGACAGTATAGCAATCAGCCCCAGCATTTT
TRBJ1-1	TRBV19	15	NA	NA	CASIQSQAMNTEAFF	TGTGCCAGTATACAGAGCCAGGCCATGAACACTGAAGCTTTCTTT
TRBJ2-4	TRBV6-5	14	TRBD1	NA	CASNPGQGLYIQYF	TGTGCCAGCAACCCGGGACAGGGGTTATACATTCAGTACTTC
TRBJ2-3	TRBV7-6	15	NA	once	CASSQKGANTDTQYF	TGTGCCAGCAGCCAAAAGGGAGCTAACACAGATACGCAGTATTTT
TRBJ2-7	TRBV7-9	13	NA	NA	CASSWSSSGEQYF	TGTGCCAGCAGCTGGAGCAGTTCGGGGGAGCAGTACTTC
TRBJ2-1	TRBV4-3	16	NA	once	CASSYRSGSSYNEQFF	TGCGCCAGCAGCTACCGTAGCGGAAGCTCCTACAATGAGCAGTTCTTC
TRBJ1-2	TRBV15	13	NA	NA	CATSRERTGGYTF	TGTGCCACCAGCAGAGAAAGGACTGGAGGCTACACCTTC
TRBJ2-7	TRBV18	11	NA	NA	CASSSGWEQYF	TGTGCCAGCTCATCGGGTTGGGAGCAGTACTTC
TRBJ2-5	TRBV7-2	15	NA	NA	CASSPLTTVQETQYF	TGTGCCAGCAGCCCACTGACTACCGTGCAAGAGACCCAGTACTTC
TRBJ2-1	TRBV6-1	15	TRBD2	NA	CASSDQRGIYNEQFF	TGTGCCAGCAGTGATCAGCGGGGGATTTACAATGAGCAGTTCTTC
TRBJ2-5	TRBV5-6	15	NA	NA	CASSRPWGDQETQYF	TGTGCCAGCAGCCGACCCTGGGGTGACCAAGAGACCCAGTACTTC
TRBJ2-5	TRBV7-2	14	NA	NA	CASSLAGGQETQYF	TGTGCCAGCAGCTTAGCGGGGGGGCAGGAGACCCAGTACTTC
TRBJ1-2	TRBV28	15	TRBD1	NA	CASSLGQVAAFGYTF	TGTGCCAGCAGTCTCGGACAGGTGGCGGCCTTCGGCTACACCTTC
TRBJ2-1	TRBV19	12	NA	NA	CASSIIGDEQFF	TGTGCCAGTAGTATAATTGGCGATGAGCAGTTCTTC
TRBJ1-1	TRBV6-5	14	NA	NA	CASSYRYPYTEAFF	TGTGCCAGCAGTTATCGGTACCCCTACACTGAAGCTTTCTTT
TRBJ1-2	TRBV28	11	NA	NA	CASSYLGGYTF	TGTGCCAGCAGTTATTTGGGGGGCTACACCTTC
TRBJ1-5	TRBV9	15	TRBD1	NA	CASSVSDRDSQPQHF	TGTGCCAGCAGCGTCTCGGACAGGGACAGTCAGCCCCAGCATTTT
TRBJ2-7	TRBV14	13	NA	NA	CASSLSDFYEQYF	TGTGCCAGCAGCCTCTCGGACTTCTACGAGCAGTACTTC